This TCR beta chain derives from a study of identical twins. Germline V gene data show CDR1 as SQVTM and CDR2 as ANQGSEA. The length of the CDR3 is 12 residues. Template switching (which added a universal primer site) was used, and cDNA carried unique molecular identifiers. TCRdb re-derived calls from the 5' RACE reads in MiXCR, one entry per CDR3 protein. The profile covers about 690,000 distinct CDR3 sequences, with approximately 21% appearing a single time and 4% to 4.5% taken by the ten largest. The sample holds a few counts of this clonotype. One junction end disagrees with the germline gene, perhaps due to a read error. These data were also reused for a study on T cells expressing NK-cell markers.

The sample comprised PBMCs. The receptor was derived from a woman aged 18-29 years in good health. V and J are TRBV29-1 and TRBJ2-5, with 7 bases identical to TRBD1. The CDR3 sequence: CSGDRDQATQYF. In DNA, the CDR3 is TGCAGCGGAGACAGGGATCAAGCGACCCAGTACTTC.